These T cell receptor beta chains were read from a single sample in a study of regulatory T cells in long-lasting Graves disease. Each CDR3 protein is one row after TCRdb ran MiXCR on the multiplex PCR reads. The repertoire holds roughly 400,000 distinct CDR3 sequences, with 15% as singletons. Separately, the same data were catalogued under a study of T cells in Graves' hyperthyroidism and ophthalmopathy.

The specimen was peripheral blood mononuclear cells (PBMCs), collected at new diagnosis, from a patient treated with antithyroid drugs. These receptors were taken from a woman aged 40 to 50 with Graves disease. CDR3s include the opening cysteine and the closing phenylalanine or tryptophan. The order of the fields is V gene, J gene, CDR3 protein.

TRBV14	TRBJ2-7	CASSQERVGLAAYEQYF
TRBV11-1	NA	CASSQPRATQYF
TRBV2	TRBJ1-6	CASSEMSPTSSYNSPLHF
TRBV20-1	TRBJ2-7	CSARGGGFFSYEQYF
TRBV12-3/TRBV12-4	TRBJ2-2	CASIAEANTGELFF
TRBV18	TRBJ1-1	CASSKGERVRTEAFF
TRBV3-1	TRBJ1-4	CASSQVLLGGPQNEKLFF
TRBV14	TRBJ2-7	CASSNRDSWNVDYEQYF
TRBV12-3/TRBV12-4	TRBJ2-2	CASTGLAGTGELFF
TRBV20-1	TRBJ2-5	CSARIAGGGKETQYF
TRBV11-1	TRBJ2-3	CASSQTSRPSTDTQYF
TRBV11-2	TRBJ1-6	CASSLWVVNSYNSPLHF
TRBV30	TRBJ2-7	CAWSVPGNYEQYF
TRBV12-3/TRBV12-4	TRBJ2-1	CASKLGLGTGAGDEQFF
TRBV5-4	TRBJ2-1	CASSMPGTSDEQFF
TRBV29-1	TRBJ2-7	CSAQLEGSYEQYF